The 5 T cell receptor beta chains below all came from one sample that was sequenced in a study of OX40 agonist ivuxolimab in advanced cancers. Using immunoSEQ multiplex PCR, the repertoire was profiled, and TCRdb retains in-frame clones only, with some absent. The data contain more than 85,000 clones, roughly 88% of them singletons. The specimen was CD4+ or CD8+ T cells sorted from blood, collected in a trial of the OX40 agonist ivuxolimab. The receptors derive from an adult with an advanced solid tumor such as melanoma, head and neck, liver or kidney cancer.

This chain connects TRBV5-4 to TRBJ2-2; D not resolved. Germline values: CDR1 SGHNT, CDR2 YYREEE (reference sequence). CDR3 length: 15 amino acids. With 2 bases removed from V and 7 bases from J, the gap between germline ends came to 15 bases. CDR3: CASSFLGQHGGELFF. For the CDR3, the DNA is TGTGCCAGCAGCTTTTTAGGGCAGCACGGCGGGGAGCTGTTTTTT.

In this sample, this clone turned up once. The V and J genes are TRBV4-3 and TRBJ1-2, with D hard to call. The germline gives CDR1 LGHNA, CDR2 YSLEER. V dropped 4 bases and J dropped 2 bases, with 14 bases sitting between them. This CDR3 spans 15 amino acids. The chain's CDR3 is CASSPDENHNYGYTF. DNA for the CDR3: TGCGCCAGCAGCCCCGACGAGAACCACAACTATGGCTACACCTTC.

The chain links TRBV2 to TRBJ2-1; D remains ambiguous. V was shortened by 6 bases and J by 2 bases, with 11 bases between the two germline ends. This CDR3 contains 14 residues. Germline assignment: CDR1 SNHLY and CDR2 FYNNEI. Here the CDR3 DNA reads TGTGCCAGCAGCGCAGACGGAGCCTACAATGAGCAGTTCTTC. As protein: CASSADGAYNEQFF. Variable domain in full (rest from reference TRBV2 and TRBJ2-1): EPEVTQTPSHQVTQMGQEVILRCVPISNHLYFYWYRQILGQKVEFLVSFYNNEISEKSEIFDDQFSVERPDGSNFTLKIRSTKLEDSAMYFCASSADGAYNEQFFGPGTRLTVL.

The V gene is TRBV19, the J gene TRBJ2-5; 8 bases fit TRBD2. From germline, CDR1 is LNHDA and CDR2 SQIVND (reference sequence). This CDR3 spans 15 amino acids. The V and J ends lost 3 bases and 3 bases, in that order; junction bases with no gene match: 6. The CDR3: CASSMGGRPKETQYF. CDR3 DNA sequence: TGTGCCAGTAGTATGGGCGGGAGGCCCAAAGAGACCCAGTACTTC.

The chain combines TRBV7-2 with TRBJ2-7; D perhaps matches TRBD2 (5 bases). Deletions cut 0 bases from V and 5 bases from J, with 8 bases between. Germline CDR1 is SGHTA and CDR2 is FQGNSA. There are 13 residues in the CDR3. DNA of the CDR3: TGTGCCAGCAGCTTAGCCGGAGGTGACGAGCAGTACTTC. Protein product: CASSLAGGDEQYF.